These 2 T cell receptor beta chains came from one sample sequenced in a study of early T cells in non-severe SARS-CoV-2 infection. TCRdb recomputed calls from the 5' RACE reads with MiXCR, one row per CDR3 protein. The repertoire holds 80,000 to 100,000 distinct CDR3 sequences, with 12% to 15% as singletons. The sequenced sample was whole blood. The receptors come from an adult who was a healthcare worker with PCR-confirmed SARS-CoV-2 infection or an uninfected control (not recorded which).

This clonotype showed up just a few times. The chain combines TRBV11-2 with TRBJ2-1, with no clear D. Trimming removed 0 bases from V and 7 bases from J, with 4 bases in between. The CDR3 length is 12 residues. Germline values: CDR1 SGHAT, CDR2 FQNNGV. CDR3 sequence (DNA): TGTGCCAGCAGCTTAGATAATAATGAGCAGTTCTTC. Translation gives CASSLDNNEQFF.

Many counts were recorded for this clonotype. The chain couples TRBV6-6 to TRBJ1-1, with D uncertain. V was trimmed by 7 bases and J by 1 base, leaving 7 bases between them. CDR1 and CDR2 from the germline V gene are MNHNY and SVGAGI (reference sequence). The CDR3 runs to 12 residues. CDR3 loop: CASTQQNTEAFF. Here the CDR3 DNA reads TGTGCCAGCACTCAACAGAACACTGAAGCTTTCTTT.